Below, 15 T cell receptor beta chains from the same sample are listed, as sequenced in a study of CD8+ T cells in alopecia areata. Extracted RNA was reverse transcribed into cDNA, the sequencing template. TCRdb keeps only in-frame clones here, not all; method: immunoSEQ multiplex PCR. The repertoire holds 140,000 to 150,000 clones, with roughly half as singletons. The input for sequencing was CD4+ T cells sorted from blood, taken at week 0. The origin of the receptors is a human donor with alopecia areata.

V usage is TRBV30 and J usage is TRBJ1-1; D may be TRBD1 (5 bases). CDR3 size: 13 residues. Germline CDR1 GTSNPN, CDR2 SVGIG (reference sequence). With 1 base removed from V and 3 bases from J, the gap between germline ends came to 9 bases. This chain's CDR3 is CAWSAAGDTEAFF. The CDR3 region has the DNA TGTGCCTGGAGTGCCGCGGGGGACACTGAAGCTTTCTTT. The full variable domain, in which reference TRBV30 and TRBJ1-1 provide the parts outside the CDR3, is SQTIHQWPATLVQPVGSPLSLECTVEGTSNPNLYWYRQAAGRGLQLLFYSVGIGQISSEVPQNLSASRPQDRQFILSSKKLLLSDSGFYLCAWSAAGDTEAFFGQGTRLTVV.

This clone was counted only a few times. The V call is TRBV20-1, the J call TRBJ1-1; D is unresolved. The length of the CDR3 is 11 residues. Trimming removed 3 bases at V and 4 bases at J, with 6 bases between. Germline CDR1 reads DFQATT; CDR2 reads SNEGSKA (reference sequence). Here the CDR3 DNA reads TGCAGTGCTAGGGGCCTCACTGAAGCTTTCTTT. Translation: CSARGLTEAFF.

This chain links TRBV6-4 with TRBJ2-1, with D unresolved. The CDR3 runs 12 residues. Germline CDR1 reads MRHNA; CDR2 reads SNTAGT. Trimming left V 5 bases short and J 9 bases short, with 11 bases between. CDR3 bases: TGTGCCAGCAGTCAAGTGGCCGGTGAGCAGTTCTTC. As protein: CASSQVAGEQFF.

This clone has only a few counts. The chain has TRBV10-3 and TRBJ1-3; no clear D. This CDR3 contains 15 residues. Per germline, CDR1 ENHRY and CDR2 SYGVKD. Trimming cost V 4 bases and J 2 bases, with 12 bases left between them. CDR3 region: CAISAEEKAGNTIYF. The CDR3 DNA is TGTGCCATCAGTGCGGAGGAGAAGGCTGGAAACACCATATATTTT.

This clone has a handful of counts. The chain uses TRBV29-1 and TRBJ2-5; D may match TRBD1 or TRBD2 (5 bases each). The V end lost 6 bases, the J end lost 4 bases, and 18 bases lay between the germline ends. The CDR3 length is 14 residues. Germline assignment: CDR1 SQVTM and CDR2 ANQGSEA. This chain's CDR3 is CSVTPGTNGETQYF. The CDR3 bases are TGCAGCGTGACACCTGGGACCAATGGAGAGACCCAGTACTTC.

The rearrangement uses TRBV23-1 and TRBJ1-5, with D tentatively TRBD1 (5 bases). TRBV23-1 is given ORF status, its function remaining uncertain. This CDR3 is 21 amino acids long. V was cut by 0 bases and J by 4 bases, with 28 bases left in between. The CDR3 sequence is CASSQSGGCPVLRAGNQPQHF. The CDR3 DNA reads TGCGCCAGCAGTCAATCGGGGGGGTGTCCGGTTCTAAGGGCGGGGAATCAGCCCCAGCATTTT.

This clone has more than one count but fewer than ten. CDR3 loop: CASSYLASGYGYTF. The CDR3 DNA reads as TGTGCCAGCAGTTACCTGGCAAGTGGCTATGGCTACACCTTC. The chain recombines TRBV6-5 with TRBJ1-2; D unresolved. CDR1 and CDR2 from the germline V gene are MNHEY and SVGAGI. This CDR3 has 14 amino acids. Trimming took off 2 bases at V and 4 bases at J, with 11 bases between the two ends.

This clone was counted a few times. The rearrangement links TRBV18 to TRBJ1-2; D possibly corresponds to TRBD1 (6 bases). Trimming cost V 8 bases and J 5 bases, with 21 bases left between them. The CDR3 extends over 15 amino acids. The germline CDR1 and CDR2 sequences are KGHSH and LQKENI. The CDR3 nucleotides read TGTGCCAGCACCTTCCAGGGGAACGAGGCATATGGCTACACCTTC. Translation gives CASTFQGNEAYGYTF.

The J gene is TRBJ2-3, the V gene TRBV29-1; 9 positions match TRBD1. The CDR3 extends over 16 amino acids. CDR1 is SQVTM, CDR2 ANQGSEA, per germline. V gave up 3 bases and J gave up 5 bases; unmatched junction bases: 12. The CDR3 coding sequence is TGCAGCGTTGAGGCCCCAGGGGACAGGGCGGTAGATACGCAGTATTTT. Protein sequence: CSVEAPGDRAVDTQYF.

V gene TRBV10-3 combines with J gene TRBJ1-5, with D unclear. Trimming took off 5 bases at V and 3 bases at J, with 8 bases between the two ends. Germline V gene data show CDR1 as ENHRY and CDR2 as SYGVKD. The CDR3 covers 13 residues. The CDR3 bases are TGTGCCATCAGTAATCAATTCAATCAGCCCCAGCATTTT. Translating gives CAISNQFNQPQHF.

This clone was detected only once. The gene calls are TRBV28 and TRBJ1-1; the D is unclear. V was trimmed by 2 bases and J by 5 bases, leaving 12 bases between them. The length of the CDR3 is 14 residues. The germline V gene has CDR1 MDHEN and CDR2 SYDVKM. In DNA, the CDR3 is TGTGCCAGCAGTTTAGGGGTCGGAGTGACTGAAGCTTTCTTT. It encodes CASSLGVGVTEAFF. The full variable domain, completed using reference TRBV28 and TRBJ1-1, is DVKVTQSSRYLVKRTGEKVFLECVQDMDHENMFWYRQDPGLGLRLIYFSYDVKMKEKGDIPEGYSVSREKKERFSLILESASTNQTSMYLCASSLGVGVTEAFFGQGTRLTVV.

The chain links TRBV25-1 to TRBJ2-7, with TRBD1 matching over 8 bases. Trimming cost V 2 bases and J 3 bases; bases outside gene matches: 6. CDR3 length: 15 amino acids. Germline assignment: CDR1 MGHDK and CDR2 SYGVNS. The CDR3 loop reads CASSETNRGDYEQYF. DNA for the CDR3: TGTGCCAGCAGTGAAACCAACAGGGGGGACTACGAGCAGTACTTC.

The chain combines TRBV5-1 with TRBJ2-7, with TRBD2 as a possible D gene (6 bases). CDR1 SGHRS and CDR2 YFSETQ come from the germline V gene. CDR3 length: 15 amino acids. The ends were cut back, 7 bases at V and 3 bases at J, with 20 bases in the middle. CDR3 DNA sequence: TGCGCCAGCCAATCCTTGGGGGGTGCGAACTACGAGCAGTACTTC. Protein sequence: CASQSLGGANYEQYF.

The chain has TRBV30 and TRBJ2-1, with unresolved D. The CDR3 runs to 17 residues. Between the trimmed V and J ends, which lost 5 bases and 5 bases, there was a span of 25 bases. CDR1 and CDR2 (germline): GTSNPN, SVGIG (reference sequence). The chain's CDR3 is CAWEIALGLVSHNEQFF. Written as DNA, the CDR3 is TGTGCCTGGGAGATAGCCCTTGGCCTCGTCTCTCACAATGAGCAGTTCTTC.

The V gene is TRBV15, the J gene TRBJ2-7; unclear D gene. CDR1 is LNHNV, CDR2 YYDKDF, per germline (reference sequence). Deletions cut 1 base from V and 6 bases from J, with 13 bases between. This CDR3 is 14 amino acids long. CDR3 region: CATSRVRSPLEQYF. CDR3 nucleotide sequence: TGTGCCACCAGCAGAGTTAGATCCCCTCTCGAGCAGTACTTC.